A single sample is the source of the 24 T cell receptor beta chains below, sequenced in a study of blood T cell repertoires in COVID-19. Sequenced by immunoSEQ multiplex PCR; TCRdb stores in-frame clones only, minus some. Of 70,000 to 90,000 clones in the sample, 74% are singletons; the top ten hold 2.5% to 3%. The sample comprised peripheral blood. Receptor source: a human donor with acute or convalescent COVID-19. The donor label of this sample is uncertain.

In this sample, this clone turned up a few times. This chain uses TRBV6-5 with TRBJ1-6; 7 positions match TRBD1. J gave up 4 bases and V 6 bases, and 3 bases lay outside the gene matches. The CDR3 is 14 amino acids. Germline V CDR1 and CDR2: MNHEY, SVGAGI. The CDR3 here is CASRPGQYNSPLHF. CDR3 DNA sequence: TGTGCCAGCAGGCCGGGACAGTATAATTCACCCCTCCACTTT.

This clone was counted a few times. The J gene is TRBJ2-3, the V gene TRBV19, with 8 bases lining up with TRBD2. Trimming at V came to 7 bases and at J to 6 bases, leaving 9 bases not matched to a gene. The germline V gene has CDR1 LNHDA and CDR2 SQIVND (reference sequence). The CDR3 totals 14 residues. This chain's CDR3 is CASNGPTSGDTQYF. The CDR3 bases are TGTGCCAGTAACGGTCCAACTAGCGGCGATACGCAGTATTTT.

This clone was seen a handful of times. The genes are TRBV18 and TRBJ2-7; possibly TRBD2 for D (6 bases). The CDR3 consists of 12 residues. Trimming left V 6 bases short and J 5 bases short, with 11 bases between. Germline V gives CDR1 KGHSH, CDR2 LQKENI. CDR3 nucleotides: TGTGCCAGCTCGATGCGCGGGGACGAGCAGTACGTC. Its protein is CASSMRGDEQYV.

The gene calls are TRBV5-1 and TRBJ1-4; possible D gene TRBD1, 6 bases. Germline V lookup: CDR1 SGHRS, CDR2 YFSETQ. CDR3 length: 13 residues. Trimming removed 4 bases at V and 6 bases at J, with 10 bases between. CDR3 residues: CASSARTDEKLFF. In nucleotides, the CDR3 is TGCGCCAGCAGCGCCAGGACAGATGAAAAACTGTTTTTT. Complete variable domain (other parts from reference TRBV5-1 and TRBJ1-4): KAGVTQTPRYLIKTRGQQVTLSCSPISGHRSVSWYQQTPGQGLQFLFEYFSETQRNKGNFPGRFSGRQFSNSRSEMNVSTLELGDSALYLCASSARTDEKLFFGSGTQLSVL.

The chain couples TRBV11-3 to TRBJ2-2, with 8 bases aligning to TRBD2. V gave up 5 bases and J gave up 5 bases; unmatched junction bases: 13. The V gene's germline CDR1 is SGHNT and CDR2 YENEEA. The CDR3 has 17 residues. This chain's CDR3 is CASSLLRAGVGTGELFF. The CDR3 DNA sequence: TGTGCCAGCAGCCTTCTTCGAGCGGGAGTGGGGACCGGGGAGCTGTTTTTT.

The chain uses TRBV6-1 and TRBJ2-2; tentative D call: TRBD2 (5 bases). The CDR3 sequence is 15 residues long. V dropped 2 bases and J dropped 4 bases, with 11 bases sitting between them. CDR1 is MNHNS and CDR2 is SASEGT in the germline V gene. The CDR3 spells CASSESRAGTGELFF. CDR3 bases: TGTGCCAGCAGTGAAAGTAGGGCGGGCACCGGGGAGCTGTTTTTT.

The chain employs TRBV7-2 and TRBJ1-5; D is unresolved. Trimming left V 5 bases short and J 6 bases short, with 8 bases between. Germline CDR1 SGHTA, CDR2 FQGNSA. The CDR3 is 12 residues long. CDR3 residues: CASSPPFQPQHF. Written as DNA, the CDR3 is TGTGCCAGCAGCCCCCCGTTTCAGCCCCAGCATTTT.

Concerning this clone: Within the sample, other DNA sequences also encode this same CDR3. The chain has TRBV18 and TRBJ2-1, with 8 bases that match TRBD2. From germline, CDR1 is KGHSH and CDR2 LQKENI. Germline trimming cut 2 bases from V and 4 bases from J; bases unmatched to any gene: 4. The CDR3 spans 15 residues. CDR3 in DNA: TGTGCCAGCTCACCAGGGCTAGCGGGTTACAATGAGCAGTTCTTC. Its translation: CASSPGLAGYNEQFF.

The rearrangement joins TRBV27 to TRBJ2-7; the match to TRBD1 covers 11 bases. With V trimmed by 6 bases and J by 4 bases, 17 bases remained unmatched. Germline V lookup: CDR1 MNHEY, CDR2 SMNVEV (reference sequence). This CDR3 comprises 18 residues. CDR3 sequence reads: CASRSDRGRGGRRYEQYF. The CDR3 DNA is TGTGCCAGCAGGTCGGACAGGGGGCGCGGGGGGAGAAGATACGAGCAGTACTTC.

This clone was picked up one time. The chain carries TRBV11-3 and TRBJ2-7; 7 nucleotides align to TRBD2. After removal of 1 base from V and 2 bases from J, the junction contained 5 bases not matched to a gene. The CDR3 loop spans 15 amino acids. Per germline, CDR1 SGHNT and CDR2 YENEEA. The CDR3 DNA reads TGTGCCAGCAGCTTAGCTAGCGGTCCTGCCTACGAGCAGTACTTC. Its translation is CASSLASGPAYEQYF.

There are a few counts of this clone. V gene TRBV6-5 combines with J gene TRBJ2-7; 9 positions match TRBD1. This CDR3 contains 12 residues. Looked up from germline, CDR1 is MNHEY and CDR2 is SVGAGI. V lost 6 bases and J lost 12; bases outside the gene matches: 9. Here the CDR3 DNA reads TGTGCCAGCAGACCCGGGACAGGGAATCTGTACGTC. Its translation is CASRPGTGNLYV.

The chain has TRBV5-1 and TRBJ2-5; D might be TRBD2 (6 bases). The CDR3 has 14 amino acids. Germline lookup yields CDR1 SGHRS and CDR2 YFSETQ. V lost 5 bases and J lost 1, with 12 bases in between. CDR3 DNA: TGCGCCAGCAGGGTCGGGGGTACCCAAGAGACCCAGTACTTC. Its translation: CASRVGGTQETQYF.

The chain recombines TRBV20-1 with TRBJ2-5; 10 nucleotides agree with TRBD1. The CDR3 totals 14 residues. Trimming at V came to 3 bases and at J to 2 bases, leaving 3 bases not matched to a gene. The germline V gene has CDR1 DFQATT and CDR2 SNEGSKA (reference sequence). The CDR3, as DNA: TGCAGTGCTAGTGGGACAGGGGATCAAGAGACCCAGTACTTC. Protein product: CSASGTGDQETQYF.

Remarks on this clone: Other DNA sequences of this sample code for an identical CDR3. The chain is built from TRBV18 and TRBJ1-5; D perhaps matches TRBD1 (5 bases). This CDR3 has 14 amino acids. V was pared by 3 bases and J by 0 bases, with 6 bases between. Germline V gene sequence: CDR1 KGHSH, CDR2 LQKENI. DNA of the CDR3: TGTGCCAGCTCACCCGACAGTAGCAATCAGCCCCAGCATTTT. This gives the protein CASSPDSSNQPQHF.

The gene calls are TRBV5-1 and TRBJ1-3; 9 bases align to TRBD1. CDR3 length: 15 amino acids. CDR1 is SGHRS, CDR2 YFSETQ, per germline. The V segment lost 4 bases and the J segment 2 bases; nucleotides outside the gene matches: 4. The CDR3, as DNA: TGCGCCAGCAGCCCGGGGACAGGGACTGGAAACACCATATATTTT. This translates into CASSPGTGTGNTIYF.

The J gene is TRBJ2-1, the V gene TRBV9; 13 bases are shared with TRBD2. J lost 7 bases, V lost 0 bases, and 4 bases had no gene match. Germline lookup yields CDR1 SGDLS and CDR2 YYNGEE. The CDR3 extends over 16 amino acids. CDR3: CASSVGTSGSINEQFF. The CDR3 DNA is TGTGCCAGCAGCGTAGGGACTAGCGGGAGTATTAATGAGCAGTTCTTC.

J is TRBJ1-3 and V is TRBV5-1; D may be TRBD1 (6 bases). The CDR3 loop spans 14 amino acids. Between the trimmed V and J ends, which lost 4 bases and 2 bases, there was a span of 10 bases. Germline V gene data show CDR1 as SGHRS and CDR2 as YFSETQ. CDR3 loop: CASSLGGAGNTIYF. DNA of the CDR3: TGCGCCAGCAGCCTAGGGGGGGCTGGAAACACCATATATTTT.

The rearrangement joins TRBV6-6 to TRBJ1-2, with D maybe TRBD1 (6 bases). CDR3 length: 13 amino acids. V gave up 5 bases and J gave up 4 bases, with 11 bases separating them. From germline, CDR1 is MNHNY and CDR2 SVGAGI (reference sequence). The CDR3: CASSATGFYGYTF. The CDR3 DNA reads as TGTGCCAGCAGTGCGACAGGCTTCTATGGCTACACCTTC.

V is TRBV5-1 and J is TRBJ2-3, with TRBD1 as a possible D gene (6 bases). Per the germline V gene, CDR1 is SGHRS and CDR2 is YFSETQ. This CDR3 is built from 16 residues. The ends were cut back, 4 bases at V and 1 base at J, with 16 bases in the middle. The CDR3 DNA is TGCGCCAGCAGCCCAAGACAGGACTCCGGCACAGATACGCAGTATTTT. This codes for CASSPRQDSGTDTQYF.

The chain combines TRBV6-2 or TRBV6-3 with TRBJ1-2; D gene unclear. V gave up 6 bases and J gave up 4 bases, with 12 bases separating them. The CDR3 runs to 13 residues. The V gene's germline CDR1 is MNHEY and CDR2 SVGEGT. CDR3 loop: CASSQEMGYGYTF. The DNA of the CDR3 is TGTGCCAGCAGCCAGGAGATGGGCTATGGCTACACCTTC.

The chain's CDR3 is CASSYADRSDEQFF. The DNA for the CDR3 is TGCGCCAGCAGCTATGCTGACAGGAGCGATGAGCAGTTCTTC. The rearrangement uses TRBV5-1 and TRBJ2-1, with D maybe TRBD1 (6 bases). The germline V and J ends were trimmed by 3 bases and 8 bases, with 15 bases remaining between them. The CDR3 spans 14 residues. Germline CDR1 SGHRS, CDR2 YFSETQ.

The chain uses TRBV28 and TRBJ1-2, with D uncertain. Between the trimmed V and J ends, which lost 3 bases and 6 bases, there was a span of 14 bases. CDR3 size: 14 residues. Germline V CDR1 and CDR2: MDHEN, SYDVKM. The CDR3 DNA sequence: TGTGCCAGCAGTTTGCGGGCCGTTTTCGATGGCTACACCTTC. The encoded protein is CASSLRAVFDGYTF.

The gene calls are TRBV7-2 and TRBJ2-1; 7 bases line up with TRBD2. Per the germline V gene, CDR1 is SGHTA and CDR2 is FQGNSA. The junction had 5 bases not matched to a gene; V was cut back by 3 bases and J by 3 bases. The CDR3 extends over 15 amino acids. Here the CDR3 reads CASSLGGSFYNEQFF. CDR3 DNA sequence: TGTGCCAGCAGCTTGGGCGGGAGTTTCTACAATGAGCAGTTCTTC.

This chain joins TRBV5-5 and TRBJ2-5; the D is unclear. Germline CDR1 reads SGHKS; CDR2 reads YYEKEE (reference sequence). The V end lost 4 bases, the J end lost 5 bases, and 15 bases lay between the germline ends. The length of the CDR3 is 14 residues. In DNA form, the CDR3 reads TGTGCCAGCAGCCGACCGCAACAGATGGAGACCCAGTACTTC. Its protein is CASSRPQQMETQYF. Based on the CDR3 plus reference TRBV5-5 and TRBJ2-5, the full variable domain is DAGVTQSPTHLIKTRGQQVTLRCSPISGHKSVSWYQQVLGQGPQFIFQYYEKEERGRGNFPDRFSARQFPNYSSELNVNALLLGDSALYLCASSRPQQMETQYFGPGTRLLVL.